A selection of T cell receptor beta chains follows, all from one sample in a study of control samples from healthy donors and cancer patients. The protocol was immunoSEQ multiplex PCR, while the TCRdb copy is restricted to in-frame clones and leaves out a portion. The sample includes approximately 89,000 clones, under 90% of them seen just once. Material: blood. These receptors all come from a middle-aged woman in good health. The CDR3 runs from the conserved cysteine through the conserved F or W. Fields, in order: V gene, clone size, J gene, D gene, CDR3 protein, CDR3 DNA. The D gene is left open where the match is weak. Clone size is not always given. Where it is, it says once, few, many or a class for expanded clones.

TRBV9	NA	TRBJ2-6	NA	CASSVGGATGANVLTF	TGTGCCAGCAGCGTAGGAGGGGCGACTGGGGCCAACGTCCTGACTTTC
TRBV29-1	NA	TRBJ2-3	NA	CSAQFTDTQYF	TGCAGCGCTCAATTCACAGATACGCAGTATTTT
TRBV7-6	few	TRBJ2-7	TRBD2	CASSQRPQGGEQYF	TGTGCCAGCAGCCAACGACCCCAGGGAGGGGAGCAGTACTTC
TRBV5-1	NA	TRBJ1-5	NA	CASSLGDVKSQPQHF	TGCGCCAGCAGCTTGGGGGACGTTAAGAGTCAGCCCCAGCATTTT
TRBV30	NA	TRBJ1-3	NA	CAWSVSPTEDYWGSGNTIYF	TGTGCCTGGAGTGTTTCTCCGACAGAGGATTATTGGGGCTCTGGAAACACCATATATTTT
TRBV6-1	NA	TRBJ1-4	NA	CASSERVGTVATNEKLFF	TGTGCCAGCAGTGAAAGGGTGGGAACAGTTGCAACTAATGAAAAACTGTTTTTT
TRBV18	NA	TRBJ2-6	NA	CASSPSWGSSGANVLTF	TGTGCCAGCTCACCATCTTGGGGAAGCTCTGGGGCCAACGTCCTGACTTTC
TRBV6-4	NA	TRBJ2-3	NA	CASSFRPEADTQYF	TGTGCCAGCAGTTTTCGACCAGAAGCAGATACGCAGTATTTT
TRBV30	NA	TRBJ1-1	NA	CAWSYRENTEAFF	TGTGCCTGGAGCTATAGGGAGAACACTGAAGCTTTCTTT
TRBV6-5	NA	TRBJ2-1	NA	CASIQVGRGRNEQFF	TGTGCCAGCATCCAGGTGGGCAGGGGGAGGAATGAGCAGTTCTTC
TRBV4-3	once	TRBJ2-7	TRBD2	CASSQETTSGGIYEQYF	TGCGCCAGCAGCCAAGAGACCACTAGCGGGGGTATCTACGAGCAGTACTTC
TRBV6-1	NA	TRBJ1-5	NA	CASSGDRMGSRQPQHF	TGTGCCAGCAGTGGTGACAGGATGGGGTCGAGACAGCCCCAGCATTTT
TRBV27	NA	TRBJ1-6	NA	CASSLGLKNSPLHF	TGTGCCAGCAGTTTGGGCCTTAAGAATTCACCCCTCCACTTT
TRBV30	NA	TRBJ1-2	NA	CAWGIRGYGYTF	TGTGCCTGGGGCATAAGGGGCTATGGCTACACCTTC
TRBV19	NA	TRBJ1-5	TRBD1	CASSPLTGNQPQHF	TGTGCCAGTAGCCCCTTGACAGGGAATCAGCCCCAGCATTTT
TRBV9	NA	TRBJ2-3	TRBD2	CASSAIAGGRDTQYF	TGTGCCAGCAGCGCGATAGCGGGGGGCAGAGATACGCAGTATTTT
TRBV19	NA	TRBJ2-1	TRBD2	CASSPKGLAGGNEQFF	TGTGCCAGTAGCCCCAAGGGGTTAGCGGGGGGCAATGAGCAGTTCTTC
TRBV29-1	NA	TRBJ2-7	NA	CSVDAHTGEQYF	TGCAGCGTTGACGCCCACACTGGGGAGCAGTACTTC
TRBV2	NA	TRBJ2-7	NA	CASSEDRVSVEQYF	TGTGCCAGCAGTGAAGACAGGGTTTCGGTAGAGCAGTACTTC
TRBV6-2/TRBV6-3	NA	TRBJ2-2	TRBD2	CASSPFTSGGAYTGELFF	TGTGCCAGCAGTCCCTTTACTAGCGGGGGGGCTTACACCGGGGAGCTGTTTTTT
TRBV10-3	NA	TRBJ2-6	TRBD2	CAIRRAGGSGANVLTF	TGTGCCATCCGGAGAGCGGGGGGCTCTGGGGCCAACGTCCTGACTTTC
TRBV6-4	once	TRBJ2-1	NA	CASSLEPYNEQFF	TGTGCCAGCAGCCTCGAGCCTTACAATGAGCAGTTCTTC
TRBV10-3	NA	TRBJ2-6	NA	CATGTGTTVSGANVLTF	TGTGCCACAGGAACCGGGACAACCGTCTCTGGGGCCAACGTCCTGACTTTC
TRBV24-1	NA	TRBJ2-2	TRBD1	CATSDTGQGNTGELFF	TGTGCCACCAGTGATACGGGACAGGGTAACACCGGGGAGCTGTTTTTT
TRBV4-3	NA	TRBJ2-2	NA	CASSQDAQGRTGELFF	TGCGCCAGCAGCCAAGATGCGCAGGGTCGCACCGGGGAGCTGTTTTTT
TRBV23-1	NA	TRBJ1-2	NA	CASSQQIGRFYGYTF	TGCGCCAGCAGTCAACAGATAGGGAGGTTCTATGGCTACACCTTC